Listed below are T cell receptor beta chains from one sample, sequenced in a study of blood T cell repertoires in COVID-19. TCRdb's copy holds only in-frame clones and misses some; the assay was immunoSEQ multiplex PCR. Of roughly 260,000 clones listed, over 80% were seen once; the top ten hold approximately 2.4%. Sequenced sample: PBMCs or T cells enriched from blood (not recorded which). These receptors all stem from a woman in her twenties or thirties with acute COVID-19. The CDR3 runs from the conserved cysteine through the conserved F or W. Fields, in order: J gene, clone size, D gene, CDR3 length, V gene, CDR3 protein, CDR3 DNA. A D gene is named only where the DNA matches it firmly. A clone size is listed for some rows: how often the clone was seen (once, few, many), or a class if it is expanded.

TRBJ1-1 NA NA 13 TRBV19 CASNRQGSPEAFF TGTGCCAGTAATCGCCAGGGTAGCCCTGAAGCTTTCTTT
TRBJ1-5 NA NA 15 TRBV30 CAWSPQGTSNQPQHF TGTGCCTGGAGCCCCCAGGGTACGAGCAATCAGCCCCAGCATTTT
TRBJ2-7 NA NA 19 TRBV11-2 CASSSPMTGPSISSYEQYF TGTGCCAGCAGCTCACCTATGACAGGTCCCTCCATAAGCTCCTACGAGCAGTACTTC
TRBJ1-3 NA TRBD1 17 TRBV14 CASSQGWDREDGNTIYF TGTGCCAGCAGCCAAGGATGGGACAGGGAAGATGGAAACACCATATATTTT
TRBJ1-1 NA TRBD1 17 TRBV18 CASSPRGGQGMNTEAFF TGTGCCAGCTCACCACGTGGGGGACAGGGGATGAACACTGAAGCTTTCTTT
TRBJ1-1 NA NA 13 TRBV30 CAWSGQGNTEAFF TGTGCCTGGAGTGGCCAGGGGAACACTGAAGCTTTCTTT
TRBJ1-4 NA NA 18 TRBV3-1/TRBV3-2 CASSQDRGTGTVNEKLFF TGTGCCAGCAGCCAAGATAGGGGGACCGGGACGGTTAATGAAAAACTGTTTTTT
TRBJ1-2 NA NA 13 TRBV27 CASSLNRNYGYTF TGTGCCAGCAGTTTGAACAGGAACTATGGCTACACCTTC
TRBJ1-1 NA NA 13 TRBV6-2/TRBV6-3 CASSYSEGGEAFF TGTGCCAGCAGTTACTCGGAGGGGGGGGAAGCTTTCTTT
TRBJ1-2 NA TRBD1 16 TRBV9 CASSAPGTGGRYGYTF TGTGCCAGCAGCGCACCCGGGACAGGGGGCCGCTATGGCTACACCTTC
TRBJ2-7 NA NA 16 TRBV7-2 CASSDYDRGARYEQYF TGTGCCAGCAGCGATTATGACCGGGGGGCTCGGTACGAGCAGTACTTC
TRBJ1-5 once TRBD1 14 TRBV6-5 CASSSGQGNQPQHF TGTGCCAGCAGCTCGGGACAGGGTAATCAGCCCCAGCATTTT
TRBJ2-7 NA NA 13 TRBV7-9 CASSSGAAYEQYF TGTGCCAGCAGCTCTGGGGCCGCCTACGAGCAGTACTTC
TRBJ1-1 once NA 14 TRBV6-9 CASSSTPIATEAFF TGTGCCAGCAGTTCTACCCCCATAGCTACTGAAGCTTTCTTT
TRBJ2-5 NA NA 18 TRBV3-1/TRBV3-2 CASSQAQKSTDSYETQYF TGTGCCAGCAGCCAAGCCCAAAAAAGCACGGACAGTTATGAGACCCAGTACTTC